The clone carrying this TCR beta chain was found once. The data derive from a study of blood T cell repertoires in COVID-19. Sequenced by immunoSEQ multiplex PCR; TCRdb stores in-frame clones only, minus some. Here the sample spans about 270,000 clones, 88% being singletons. The CDR3 runs to 15 residues. Germline-derived CDR1 and CDR2 are SNHLY and FYNNEI. V gave up 5 bases and J gave up 3 bases, with 17 bases separating them. The sequenced sample consisted of peripheral blood. The V call is TRBV2, the J call TRBJ2-7; D not resolved. This receptor was identified in a man aged 55 to 70 who had recovered from COVID-19. The CDR3 DNA sequence: TGTGCCAGCAGTTATATCAGCCAAGCAGGCTACGAGCAGTACTTC. Translation: CASSYISQAGYEQYF.